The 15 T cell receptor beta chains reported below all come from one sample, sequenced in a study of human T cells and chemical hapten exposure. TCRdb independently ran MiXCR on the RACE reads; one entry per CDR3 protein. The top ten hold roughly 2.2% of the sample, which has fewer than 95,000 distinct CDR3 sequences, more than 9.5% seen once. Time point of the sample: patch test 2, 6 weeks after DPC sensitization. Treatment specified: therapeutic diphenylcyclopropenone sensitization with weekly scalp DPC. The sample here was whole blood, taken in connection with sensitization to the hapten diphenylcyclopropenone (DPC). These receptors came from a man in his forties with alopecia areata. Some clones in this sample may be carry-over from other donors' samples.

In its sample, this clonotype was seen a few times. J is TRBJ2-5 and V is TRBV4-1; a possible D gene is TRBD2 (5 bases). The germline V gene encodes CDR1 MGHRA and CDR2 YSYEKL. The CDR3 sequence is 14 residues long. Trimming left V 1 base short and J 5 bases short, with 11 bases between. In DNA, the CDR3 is TGCGCCAGCAGCCAAGTTGTGGGAGTTGAGACCCAGTACTTC. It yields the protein CASSQVVGVETQYF.

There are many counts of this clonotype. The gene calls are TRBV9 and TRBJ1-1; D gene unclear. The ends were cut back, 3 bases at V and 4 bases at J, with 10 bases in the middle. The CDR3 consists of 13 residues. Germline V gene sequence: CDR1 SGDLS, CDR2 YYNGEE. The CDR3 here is CASSGNLGTEAFF. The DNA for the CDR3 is TGTGCCAGCAGCGGTAACCTGGGCACTGAAGCTTTCTTT. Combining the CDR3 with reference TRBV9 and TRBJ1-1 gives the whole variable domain DSGVTQTPKHLITATGQRVTLRCSPRSGDLSVYWYQQSLDQGLQFLIQYYNGEERAKGNILERFSAQQFPDLHSELNLSSLELGDSALYFCASSGNLGTEAFFGQGTRLTVV.

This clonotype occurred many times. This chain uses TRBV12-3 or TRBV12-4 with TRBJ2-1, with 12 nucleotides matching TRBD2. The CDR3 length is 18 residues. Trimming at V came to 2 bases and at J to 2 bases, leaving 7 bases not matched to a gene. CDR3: CASSLNVGLAGTYNEQFF. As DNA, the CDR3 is TGTGCCAGCAGTTTAAATGTCGGACTAGCGGGGACCTACAATGAGCAGTTCTTC.

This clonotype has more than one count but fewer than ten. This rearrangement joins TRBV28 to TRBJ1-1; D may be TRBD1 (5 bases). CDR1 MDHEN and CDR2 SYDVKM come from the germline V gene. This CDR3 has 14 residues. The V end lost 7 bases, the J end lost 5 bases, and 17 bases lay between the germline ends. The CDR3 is CASTRSGTVTEAFF. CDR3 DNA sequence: TGTGCCAGCACTCGTTCCGGGACGGTTACTGAAGCTTTCTTT.

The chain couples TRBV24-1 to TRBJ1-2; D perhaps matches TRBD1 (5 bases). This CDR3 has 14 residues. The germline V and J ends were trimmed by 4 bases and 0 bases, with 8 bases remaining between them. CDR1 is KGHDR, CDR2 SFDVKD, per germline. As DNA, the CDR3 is TGTGCCACCAGTGAACGGACAACTAACTATGGCTACACCTTC. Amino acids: CATSERTTNYGYTF.

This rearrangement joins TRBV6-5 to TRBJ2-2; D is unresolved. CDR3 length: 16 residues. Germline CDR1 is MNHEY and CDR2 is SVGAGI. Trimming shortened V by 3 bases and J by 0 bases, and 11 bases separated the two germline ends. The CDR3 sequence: CASSYRRFANTGELFF. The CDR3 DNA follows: TGTGCCAGCAGTTATCGCAGGTTCGCGAACACCGGGGAGCTGTTTTTT.

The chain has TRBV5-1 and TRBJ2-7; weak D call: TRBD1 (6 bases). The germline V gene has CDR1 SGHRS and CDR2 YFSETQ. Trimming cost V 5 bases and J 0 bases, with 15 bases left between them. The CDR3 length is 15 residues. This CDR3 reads CASRRQVLNSYEQYF. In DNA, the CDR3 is TGCGCCAGCAGGCGACAGGTGCTGAACTCCTACGAGCAGTACTTC.

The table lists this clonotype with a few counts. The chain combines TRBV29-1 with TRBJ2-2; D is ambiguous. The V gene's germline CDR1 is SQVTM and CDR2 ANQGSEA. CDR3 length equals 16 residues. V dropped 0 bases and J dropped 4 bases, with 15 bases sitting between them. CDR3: CSVEDYGSRGTGELFF. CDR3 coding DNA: TGCAGCGTTGAAGATTACGGCAGCCGAGGCACCGGGGAGCTGTTTTTT.

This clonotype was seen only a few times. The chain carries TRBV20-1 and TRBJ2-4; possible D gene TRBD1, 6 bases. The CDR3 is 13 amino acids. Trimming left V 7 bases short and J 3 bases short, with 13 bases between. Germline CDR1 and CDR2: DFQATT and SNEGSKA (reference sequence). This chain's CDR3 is CSGRTDHKNIQYF. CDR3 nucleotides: TGCAGTGGCCGGACAGACCACAAAAACATTCAGTACTTC.

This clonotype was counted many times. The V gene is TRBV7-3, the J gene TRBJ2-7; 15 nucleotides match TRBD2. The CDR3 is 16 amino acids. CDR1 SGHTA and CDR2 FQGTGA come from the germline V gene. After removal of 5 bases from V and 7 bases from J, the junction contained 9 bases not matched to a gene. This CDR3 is CASSPGTSGRFYEQYV. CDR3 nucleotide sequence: TGTGCCAGCAGCCCGGGGACTAGCGGGAGGTTTTATGAGCAGTACGTC.

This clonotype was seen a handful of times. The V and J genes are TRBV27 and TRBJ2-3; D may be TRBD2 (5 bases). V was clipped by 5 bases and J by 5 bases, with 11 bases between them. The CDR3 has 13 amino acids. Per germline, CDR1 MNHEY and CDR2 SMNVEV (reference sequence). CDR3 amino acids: CASSATRRDTQYF. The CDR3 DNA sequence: TGTGCCAGCAGTGCCACTAGGAGAGATACGCAGTATTTT.

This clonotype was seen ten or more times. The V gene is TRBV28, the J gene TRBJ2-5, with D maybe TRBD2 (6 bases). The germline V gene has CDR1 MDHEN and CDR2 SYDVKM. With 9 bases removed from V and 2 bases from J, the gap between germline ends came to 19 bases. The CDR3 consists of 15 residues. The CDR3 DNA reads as TGTGCCAGTCAGCCCGGGAGCCGGTTTCAAGAGACCCAGTACTTC. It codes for CASQPGSRFQETQYF.

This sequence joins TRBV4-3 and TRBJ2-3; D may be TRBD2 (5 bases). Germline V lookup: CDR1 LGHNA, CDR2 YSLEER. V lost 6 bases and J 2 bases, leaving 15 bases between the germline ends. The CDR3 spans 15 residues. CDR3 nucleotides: TGCGCCAGCAGTTCCGAGGGCAGCGACACAGATACGCAGTATTTT. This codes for CASSSEGSDTDTQYF.

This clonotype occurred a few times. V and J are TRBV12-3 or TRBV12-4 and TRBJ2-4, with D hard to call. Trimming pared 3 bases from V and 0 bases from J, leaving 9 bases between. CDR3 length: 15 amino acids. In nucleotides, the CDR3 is TGTGCCAGCAGTTTCCCCACCTTAGCCAAAAACATTCAGTACTTC. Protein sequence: CASSFPTLAKNIQYF.

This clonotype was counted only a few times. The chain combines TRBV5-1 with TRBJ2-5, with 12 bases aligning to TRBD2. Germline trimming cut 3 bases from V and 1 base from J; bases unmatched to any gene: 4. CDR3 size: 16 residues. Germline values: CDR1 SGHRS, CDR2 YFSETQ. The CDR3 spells CASSSGLAGTQETQYF. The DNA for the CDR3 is TGCGCCAGCAGCTCGGGACTAGCGGGCACCCAAGAGACCCAGTACTTC.